This T cell receptor (beta chain) was profiled in a study of T cells in Graves' hyperthyroidism and ophthalmopathy. Whole-study context: Peripheral blood was acquired at first diagnosis, ahead of any therapy whatsoever. General study points: A median around six months before onset, the model predicted ophthalmopathy.

Germline CDR1 DFQATT, CDR2 SNEGSKA (reference sequence). This CDR3 contains 14 residues. J gave up 4 bases and V 6 bases, and 11 bases lay outside the gene matches. This clonotype was picked up one time. The target antigen is unknown. RNA transcripts were the template for amplifying TCR beta CDR3 regions. First-round RT-PCR targeting the TCR CDR3 was performed with the HTBI primer set. Each CDR3 protein gets one entry after TCRdb re-called the multiplex PCR reads with MiXCR. The table lists around 620,000 distinct CDR3 sequences, 11% to 15% of them singletons. Exclusion of patients followed from uncontrolled infection, other autoimmune disease, pregnancy or lactation.

The V call is TRBV20-1, the J call TRBJ1-1, with 7 positions matching TRBD1. The clonotype comes from a woman aged 18-29 years with Graves' ophthalmopathy. The sample consisted of blood. In nucleotides, the CDR3 is TGCAGTGCGTGGGAGGGGGCGCGGGGCACTGAAGCTTTCTTT. This translates into CSAWEGARGTEAFF.